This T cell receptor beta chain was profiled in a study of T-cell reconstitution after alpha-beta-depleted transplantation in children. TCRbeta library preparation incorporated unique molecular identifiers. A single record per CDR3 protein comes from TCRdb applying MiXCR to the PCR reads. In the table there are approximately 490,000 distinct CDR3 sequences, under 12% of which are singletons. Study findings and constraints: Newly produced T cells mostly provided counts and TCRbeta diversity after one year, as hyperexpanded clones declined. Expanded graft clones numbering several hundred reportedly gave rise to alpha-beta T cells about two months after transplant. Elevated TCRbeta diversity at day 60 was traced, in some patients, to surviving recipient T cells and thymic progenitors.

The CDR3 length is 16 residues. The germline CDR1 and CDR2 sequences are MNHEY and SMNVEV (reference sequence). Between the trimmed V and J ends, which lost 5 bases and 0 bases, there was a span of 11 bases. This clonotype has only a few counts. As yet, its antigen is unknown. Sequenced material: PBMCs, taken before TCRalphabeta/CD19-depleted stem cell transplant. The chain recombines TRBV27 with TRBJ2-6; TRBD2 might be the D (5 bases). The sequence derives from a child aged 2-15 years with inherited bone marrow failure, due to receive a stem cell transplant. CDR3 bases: TGTGCCAGCAGTGCCCGGGGTCCCTCTGGGGCCAACGTCCTGACTTTC. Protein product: CASSARGPSGANVLTF.